This T cell receptor beta chain stems from a study of CD8 T cells in ankylosing spondylitis (dated by TCRdb to between 2016 and 2019). For context, the study as a whole: The study set out to find disease-linked TCR variants by profiling T cell receptor beta repertoires in ankylosing spondylitis patients and healthy donors. Samples of peripheral blood were taken, and for ankylosing spondylitis patients, synovial fluid was collected as well. The full study cohort comprised 20 to 30 ankylosing spondylitis patients and 110 or so healthy donors.

Comment on this clonotype: Its specific antigen is unknown. Base qualities are missing; no much larger clone stands one base away.

Results and caveats for the whole study, not just this receptor: Some motif variants were previously reported in synovial fluid and blood of reactive arthritis patients, suggesting common disease-initiation mechanisms. Significant enrichment of the disease-linked clones was reported in matched synovial fluid samples from ankylosing spondylitis patients. A TCR beta motif of several highly homologous amino acid variants appeared characteristic of blood from ankylosing spondylitis patients. The disease-linked clones showed a CD8+ phenotype and occurred at relatively low frequencies in peripheral blood.

Reading from cysteine to phenylalanine, the CDR3 counts 15 amino acids. Of all the DNA, just the CDR3 is kept, 45 bases in frame from base 1. Trimming at the junction amounts to 1 base on V and 8 bases on J, and the germline ends lie 15 bases apart. The germline V gene encodes CDR1 MGHRA and CDR2 YSYEKL. Sequencing used an Illumina HiSeq 2500. Quantitative 5'-RACE with molecular barcodes was the method used to prepare the TCR beta libraries. Under the source paper's analysis protocol: Disease-linked TCR variants were identified with a new computational method built on a probabilistic model of VDJ rearrangement. Using fastp at Q25 and MiXCR, TCRdb reprocessed the public reads and kept productive beta chains. Rows matching on CDR3 protein sequence are summarized as one entry with the most common DNA and genes. The V and J calls come from TCRdb's annotation, not from the publication. Within this sample are 250,000 to 350,000 distinct CDR3 sequences, with around 20% of them counted one time only. Of the sample, about 8% is held by the ten largest clones.

The chain couples TRBV4-1 to TRBJ1-5; the D gene is possibly TRBD1, with 5 bases matching. The TCR sequence derives from a male donor with ankylosing spondylitis or in good health (not recorded which). The sample consisted of blood, either unsorted or a sorted T cell fraction (not recorded which). Here is the DNA: TGCGCCAGCAGCCAAGGGTGGGGGTCCGAGGAGCCCCAGCATTTT. Its protein is CASSQGWGSEEPQHF.